This record looks at one TCR beta chain sequence and its context. The antigen is not known. Its ends do not fully match the called genes, so a read error is possible. Germline CDR1 and CDR2: SGHTA and FQGTGA. This CDR3 is built from 14 residues. This sample stems from a study of CD8+CD57+ T cells in acquired aplastic anemia. About the study: Roughly 3.2 ug was the average amount of DNA from sorted CD4+ and CD8+ cells. Study results and limitations: Patients and controls had in common twenty-nine CD8+ CDR3 sequences.

Both TCR beta VDJ combination and CDR3 sequence profiling were carried out. Genomic DNA was the template for this profiling. Each CDR3 protein gets one entry after TCRdb re-called the reads with MiXCR. The sample lists some 200,000 distinct CDR3 sequences; under 55% were seen once. CD8+CD57+ cell expansion had been shown by flow cytometry in patients chosen for sequencing. Patient blood was sampled before any therapy had been received. This chain joins TRBV7-3 and TRBJ2-3; 7 positions match TRBD1. This TCR derives from a human donor with aplastic anemia. The sample was sorted CD4+, CD8+, or CD8+CD57+ T cells (not recorded which) from PBMCs. DNA of the CDR3: TGTGCCGGCAGCCTCGGACAGGCGCCAGACACGCAGTATTTT. Translated: CAGSLGQAPDTQYF.